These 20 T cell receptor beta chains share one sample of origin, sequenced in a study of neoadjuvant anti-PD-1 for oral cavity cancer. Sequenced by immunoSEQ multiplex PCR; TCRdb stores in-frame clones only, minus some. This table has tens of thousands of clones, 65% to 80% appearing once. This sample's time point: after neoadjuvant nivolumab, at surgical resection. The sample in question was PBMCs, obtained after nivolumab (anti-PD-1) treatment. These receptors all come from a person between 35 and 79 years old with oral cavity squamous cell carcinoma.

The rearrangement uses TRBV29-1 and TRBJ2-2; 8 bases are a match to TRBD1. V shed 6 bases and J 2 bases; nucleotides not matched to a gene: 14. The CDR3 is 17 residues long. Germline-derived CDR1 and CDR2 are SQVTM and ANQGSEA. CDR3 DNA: TGCAGCGTCTTATTCCCCGGACAGGGAATAAACACCGGGGAGCTGTTTTTT. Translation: CSVLFPGQGINTGELFF.

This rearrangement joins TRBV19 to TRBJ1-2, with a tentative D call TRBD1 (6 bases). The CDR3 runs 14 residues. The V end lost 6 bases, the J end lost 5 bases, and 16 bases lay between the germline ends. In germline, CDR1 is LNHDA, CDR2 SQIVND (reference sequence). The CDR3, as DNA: TGTGCCAGTAGCTACTACACAGGGTCATATGGCTACACCTTC. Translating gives CASSYYTGSYGYTF.

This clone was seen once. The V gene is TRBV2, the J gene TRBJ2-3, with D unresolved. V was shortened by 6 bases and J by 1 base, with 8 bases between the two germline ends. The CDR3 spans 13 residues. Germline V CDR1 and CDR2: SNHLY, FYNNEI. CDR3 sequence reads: CASSLSRTDTQYF. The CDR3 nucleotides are TGTGCCAGCAGCCTTAGTCGCACAGATACGCAGTATTTT.

The CDR3 sequence is CAWSVELAGVYEQYF. The CDR3 DNA is TGTGCCTGGAGTGTTGAGCTAGCGGGAGTTTACGAGCAGTACTTC. The rearrangement links TRBV30 to TRBJ2-7, with 10 positions matching TRBD2. In germline, CDR1 is GTSNPN, CDR2 SVGIG (reference sequence). CDR3 length: 15 amino acids. Trimming cost V 0 bases and J 4 bases; bases outside gene matches: 6.

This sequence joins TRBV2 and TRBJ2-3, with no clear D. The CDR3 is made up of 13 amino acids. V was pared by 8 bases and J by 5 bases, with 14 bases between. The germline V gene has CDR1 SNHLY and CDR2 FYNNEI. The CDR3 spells CASRRGVGDTQYF. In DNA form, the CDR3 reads TGTGCCAGCCGGCGCGGAGTGGGAGATACGCAGTATTTT.

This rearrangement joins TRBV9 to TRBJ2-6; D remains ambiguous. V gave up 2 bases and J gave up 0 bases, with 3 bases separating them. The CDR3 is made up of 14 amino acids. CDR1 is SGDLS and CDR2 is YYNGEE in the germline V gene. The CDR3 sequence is CASSVDSGANVLTF. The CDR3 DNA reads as TGTGCCAGCAGCGTCGACTCTGGGGCCAACGTCCTGACTTTC.

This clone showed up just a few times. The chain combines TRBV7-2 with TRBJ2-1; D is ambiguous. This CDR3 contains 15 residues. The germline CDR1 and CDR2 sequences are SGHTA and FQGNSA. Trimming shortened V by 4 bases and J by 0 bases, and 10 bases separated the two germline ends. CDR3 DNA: TGTGCCAGCAGCTACCGGAGAAACTCCTACAATGAGCAGTTCTTC. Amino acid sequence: CASSYRRNSYNEQFF. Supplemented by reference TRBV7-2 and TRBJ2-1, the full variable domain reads GAGVSQSPSNKVTEKGKDVELRCDPISGHTALYWYRQSLGQGLEFLIYFQGNSAPDKSGLPSDRFSAERTGGSVSTLTIQRTQQEDSAVYLCASSYRRNSYNEQFFGPGTRLTVL.

CDR3 region: CASSLGAEEGETQYF. For the CDR3, the DNA is TGTGCCAGCAGCTTAGGAGCGGAGGAGGGAGAGACCCAGTACTTC. This chain joins TRBV7-6 and TRBJ2-5; a possible D gene is TRBD2 (6 bases). V shed 1 base and J shed 4 bases, with 13 bases lying between them. Germline V lookup: CDR1 SGHVS, CDR2 FNYEAQ. There are 15 residues in the CDR3.

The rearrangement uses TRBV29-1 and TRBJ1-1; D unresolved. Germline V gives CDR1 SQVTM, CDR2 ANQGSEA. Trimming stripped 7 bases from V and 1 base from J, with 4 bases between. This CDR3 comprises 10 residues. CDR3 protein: CSGKNTEAFF. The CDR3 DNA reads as TGCAGCGGAAAGAACACTGAAGCTTTCTTT.

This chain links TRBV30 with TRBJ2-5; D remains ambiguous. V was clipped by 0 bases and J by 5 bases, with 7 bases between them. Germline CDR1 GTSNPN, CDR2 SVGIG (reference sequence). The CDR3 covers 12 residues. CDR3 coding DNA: TGTGCCTGGAGTGTACAAGGGGAGACCCAGTACTTC. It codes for CAWSVQGETQYF.

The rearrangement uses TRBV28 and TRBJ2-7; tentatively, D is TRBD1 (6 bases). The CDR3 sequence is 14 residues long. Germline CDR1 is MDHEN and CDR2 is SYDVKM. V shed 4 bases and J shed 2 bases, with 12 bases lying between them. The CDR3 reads CASSSGTPTYEQYF. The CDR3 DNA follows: TGTGCCAGCAGTTCCGGGACACCAACCTACGAGCAGTACTTC.

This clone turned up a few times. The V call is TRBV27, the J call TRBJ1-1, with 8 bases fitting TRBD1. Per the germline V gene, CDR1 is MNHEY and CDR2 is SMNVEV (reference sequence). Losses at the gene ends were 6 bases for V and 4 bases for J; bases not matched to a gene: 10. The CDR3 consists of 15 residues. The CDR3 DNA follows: TGTGCCAGCAGGGCGGGACAGGCCTTTTTCACTGAAGCTTTCTTT. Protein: CASRAGQAFFTEAFF.

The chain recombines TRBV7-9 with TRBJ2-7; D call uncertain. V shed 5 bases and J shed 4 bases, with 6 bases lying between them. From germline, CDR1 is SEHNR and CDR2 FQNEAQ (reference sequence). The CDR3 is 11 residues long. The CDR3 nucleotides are TGTGCCAGCAGCACGAGTTACGAGCAGTACTTC. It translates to CASSTSYEQYF.

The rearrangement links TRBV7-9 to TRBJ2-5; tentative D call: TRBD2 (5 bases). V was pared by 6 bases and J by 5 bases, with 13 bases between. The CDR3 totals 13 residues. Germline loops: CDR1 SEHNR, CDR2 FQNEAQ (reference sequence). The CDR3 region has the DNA TGTGCCAGCAGTAGAGGGAGTCTGGAGACCCAGTACTTC. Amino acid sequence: CASSRGSLETQYF. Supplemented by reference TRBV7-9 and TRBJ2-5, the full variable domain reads DTGVSQNPRHKITKRGQNVTFRCDPISEHNRLYWYRQTLGQGPEFLTYFQNEAQLEKSRLLSDRFSAERPKGSFSTLEIQRTEQGDSAMYLCASSRGSLETQYFGPGTRLLVL.

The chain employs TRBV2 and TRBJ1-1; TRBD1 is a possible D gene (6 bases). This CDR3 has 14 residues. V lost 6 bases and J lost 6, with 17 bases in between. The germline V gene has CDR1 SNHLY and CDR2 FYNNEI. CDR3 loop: CASSSPGVPAEAFF. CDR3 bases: TGTGCCAGCAGCAGCCCAGGGGTGCCCGCTGAAGCTTTCTTT.

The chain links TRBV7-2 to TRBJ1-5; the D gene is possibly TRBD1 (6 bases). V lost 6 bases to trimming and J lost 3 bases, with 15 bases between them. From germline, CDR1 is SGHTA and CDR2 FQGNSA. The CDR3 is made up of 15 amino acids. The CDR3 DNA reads TGTGCCAGCAGTACGGACAGCGTAAACAATCAGCCCCAGCATTTT. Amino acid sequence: CASSTDSVNNQPQHF.

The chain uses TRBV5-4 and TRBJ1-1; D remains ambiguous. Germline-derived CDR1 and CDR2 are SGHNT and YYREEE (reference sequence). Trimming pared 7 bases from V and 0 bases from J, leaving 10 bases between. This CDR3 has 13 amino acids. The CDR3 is CASATQLNTEAFF. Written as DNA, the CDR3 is TGTGCCAGCGCAACCCAGCTGAACACTGAAGCTTTCTTT.

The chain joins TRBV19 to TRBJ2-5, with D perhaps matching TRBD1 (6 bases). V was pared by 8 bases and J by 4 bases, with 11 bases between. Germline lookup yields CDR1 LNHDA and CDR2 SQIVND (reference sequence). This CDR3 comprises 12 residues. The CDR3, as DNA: TGTGCCAGTCGGACAGAGCCAGAGACCCAGTACTTC. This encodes CASRTEPETQYF.

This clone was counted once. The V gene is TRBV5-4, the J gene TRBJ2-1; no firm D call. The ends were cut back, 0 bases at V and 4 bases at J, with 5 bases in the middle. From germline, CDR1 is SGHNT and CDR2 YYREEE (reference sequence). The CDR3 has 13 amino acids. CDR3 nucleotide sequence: TGTGCCAGCAGCTTGGACCTTTACAATGAGCAGTTCTTC. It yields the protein CASSLDLYNEQFF.

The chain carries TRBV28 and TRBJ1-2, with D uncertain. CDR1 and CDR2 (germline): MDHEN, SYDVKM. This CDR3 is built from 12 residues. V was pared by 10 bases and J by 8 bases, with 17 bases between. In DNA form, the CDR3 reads TGTGCCACCGGAACGGCATCCCTGGGCTACACCTTC. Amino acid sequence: CATGTASLGYTF.